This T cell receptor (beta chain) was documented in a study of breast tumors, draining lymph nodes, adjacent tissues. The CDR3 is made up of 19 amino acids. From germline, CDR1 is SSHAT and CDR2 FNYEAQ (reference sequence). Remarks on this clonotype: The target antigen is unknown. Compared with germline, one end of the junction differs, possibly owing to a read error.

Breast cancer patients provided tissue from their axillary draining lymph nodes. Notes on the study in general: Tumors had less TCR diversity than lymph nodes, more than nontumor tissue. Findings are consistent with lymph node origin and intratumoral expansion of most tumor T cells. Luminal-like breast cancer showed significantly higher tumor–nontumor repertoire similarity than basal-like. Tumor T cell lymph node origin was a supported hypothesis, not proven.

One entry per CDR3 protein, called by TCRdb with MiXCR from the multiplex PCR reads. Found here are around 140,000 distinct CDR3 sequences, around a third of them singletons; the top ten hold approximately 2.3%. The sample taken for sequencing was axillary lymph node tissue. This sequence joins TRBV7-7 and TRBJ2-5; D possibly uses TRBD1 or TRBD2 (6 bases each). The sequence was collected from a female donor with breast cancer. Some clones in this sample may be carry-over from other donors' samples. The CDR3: CASSPIAGLGGRDQETQYF. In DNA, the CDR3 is TGTGCTAGCAGCCCGATTGCGGGGCTCGGGGGCCGTGACCAAGAGACCCAGTACTTC.